These 27 T cell receptor beta chains share one sample of origin, sequenced in a study of T-cell reconstitution after alpha-beta-depleted transplantation in children. Preparation of the TCRbeta library used unique molecular identifiers. TCRdb re-called the PCR reads through MiXCR, storing one row per CDR3 protein. Among about 130,000 distinct CDR3 sequences listed, roughly 9% were seen once. The sequences come from PBMCs, mostly from graft donor cells, collected 180 days after TCRalphabeta/CD19-depleted stem cell transplant. All receptors derive from a girl less than two years old who had a stem cell transplant for combined immunodeficiency, so the T cells may come from the graft donor.

The chain links TRBV11-2 to TRBJ2-5; 7 bases agree with TRBD2. The CDR3 is 16 residues long. V was clipped by 4 bases and J by 5 bases; unmatched bases: 13. CDR1 and CDR2 (germline): SGHAT, FQNNGV. Written as DNA, the CDR3 is TGTGCCAGCAGCTCGGTACACGGCGGGGGTGGTGAGACCCAGTACTTC. Translated: CASSSVHGGGGETQYF.

The chain carries TRBV20-1 and TRBJ2-5; possible D gene TRBD2, 8 bases. CDR1 DFQATT and CDR2 SNEGSKA come from the germline V gene (reference sequence). V shed 3 bases and J shed 5 bases, with 13 bases lying between them. This CDR3 is 13 amino acids long. The CDR3 region is CSARTGTRETQYF. The CDR3 DNA is TGCAGTGCTAGGACAGGGACTAGGGAGACCCAGTACTTC.

This clonotype came up many times. The J gene is TRBJ1-3, the V gene TRBV5-1; D is possibly TRBD1 (5 bases). This CDR3 spans 14 amino acids. Germline assignment: CDR1 SGHRS and CDR2 YFSETQ. The V and J ends lost 2 bases and 0 bases respectively, with 6 bases between them. The CDR3 is CASSLRGSGNTIYF. CDR3 nucleotide sequence: TGCGCCAGCAGCTTAAGGGGCTCTGGAAACACCATATATTTT.

The gene calls are TRBV5-5 and TRBJ2-2, with D tentatively TRBD1 or TRBD2 (6 bases each). The CDR3 totals 17 residues. Trimming removed 3 bases at V and 2 bases at J, with 17 bases between. Germline V lookup: CDR1 SGHKS, CDR2 YYEKEE (reference sequence). The chain's CDR3 is CASSSPEGGANTGELFF. DNA of the CDR3: TGTGCCAGCAGCTCACCCGAGGGGGGAGCAAACACCGGGGAGCTGTTTTTT.

The chain is built from TRBV30 and TRBJ2-1, with 14 bases that match TRBD2. The germline V gene encodes CDR1 GTSNPN and CDR2 SVGIG (reference sequence). J lost 4 bases, V lost 2 bases, and 16 bases had no gene match. The CDR3 is made up of 20 amino acids. The CDR3 spells CAWSRWRLAGGRTQYNEQFF. The CDR3 DNA follows: TGTGCCTGGAGTAGATGGAGACTAGCGGGAGGGAGAACTCAGTACAATGAGCAGTTCTTC.

This clonotype was observed a handful of times. This chain joins TRBV15 and TRBJ2-5; a possible D gene is TRBD1 (5 bases). The V end was cut by 1 base, the J end by 2 bases, with 11 bases between. The CDR3 loop spans 15 amino acids. Germline V gene lookup returns CDR1 LNHNV and CDR2 YYDKDF (reference sequence). The CDR3 DNA reads TGTGCCACCAGCAGAGGCAGGGCCCTACAAGAGACCCAGTACTTC. It is translated as CATSRGRALQETQYF.

The chain uses TRBV7-2 and TRBJ2-1; D unclear. Germline CDR1 SGHTA, CDR2 FQGNSA. V lost 1 base, J lost 0 bases, and 7 bases lay in between. The CDR3 has 15 amino acids. The CDR3 loop is CASSLVSYSYNEQFF. CDR3 nucleotides: TGTGCCAGCAGCTTAGTGAGCTACTCCTACAATGAGCAGTTCTTC.

The chain carries TRBV2 and TRBJ2-2, with D tentatively TRBD1 (5 bases). Trimming pared 5 bases from V and 13 bases from J, leaving 20 bases between. Looked up from germline, CDR1 is SNHLY and CDR2 is FYNNEI. The CDR3 is made up of 14 amino acids. The CDR3 nucleotides read TGTGCCAGCAGTCAAATGCACCAGGGTATCGGGCTGTTTTTT. This encodes CASSQMHQGIGLFF.

In its sample, this clonotype was seen a few times. This chain links TRBV20-1 with TRBJ1-1; 8 bases fit TRBD1. This CDR3 has 13 residues. Germline V gene data show CDR1 as DFQATT and CDR2 as SNEGSKA (reference sequence). Unmatched junction bases numbered 3, after V lost 2 bases and J lost 4 bases. The CDR3 sequence: CSARPTGGTEAFF. CDR3 nucleotide sequence: TGCAGTGCTAGACCAACAGGGGGCACTGAAGCTTTCTTT.

This clonotype came up a few times. The chain couples TRBV10-3 to TRBJ2-7, with TRBD1 matching over 9 bases. The germline CDR1 and CDR2 sequences are ENHRY and SYGVKD. The length of the CDR3 is 13 residues. Trimming took 3 bases from V and 7 from J; bases not matched to a gene: 4. The CDR3 reads CAISERTGEEQYF. The CDR3 DNA reads as TGTGCCATCAGTGAAAGGACAGGGGAAGAGCAGTACTTC.

This clonotype turned up a few times. The V and J genes are TRBV7-2 and TRBJ1-1; D not certain. The germline V and J ends were trimmed by 6 bases and 0 bases, with 5 bases remaining between them. CDR3 length equals 12 residues. CDR1 SGHTA and CDR2 FQGNSA come from the germline V gene. Here the CDR3 reads CASSLVNTEAFF. The CDR3 coding sequence is TGTGCCAGCAGTCTAGTGAACACTGAAGCTTTCTTT. Based on the CDR3 plus reference TRBV7-2 and TRBJ1-1, the full variable domain is GAGVSQSPSNKVTEKGKDVELRCDPISGHTALYWYRQSLGQGLEFLIYFQGNSAPDKSGLPSDRFSAERTGGSVSTLTIQRTQQEDSAVYLCASSLVNTEAFFGQGTRLTVV.

This chain uses TRBV20-1 with TRBJ2-7; D might be TRBD2 (6 bases). CDR1 and CDR2 from the germline V gene are DFQATT and SNEGSKA (reference sequence). The CDR3 is made up of 13 amino acids. Deletions cut 4 bases from V and 3 bases from J, with 13 bases between. Written as DNA, the CDR3 is TGCAGTGCTACTCCGGGACTCCTCTACGAGCAGTACTTC. Protein product: CSATPGLLYEQYF.

This clonotype was observed a few times. CDR3 loop: CSARVGGRALTDTQYF. For the CDR3, the DNA is TGCAGTGCTAGAGTGGGCGGGAGGGCCCTCACAGATACGCAGTATTTT. V and J are TRBV20-1 and TRBJ2-3; TRBD2 aligns across 9 bases. CDR1 and CDR2 (germline): DFQATT, SNEGSKA (reference sequence). This CDR3 contains 16 residues. Germline trimming cut 1 base from V and 2 bases from J; bases unmatched to any gene: 7.

The sample holds a few counts of this clonotype. This chain uses TRBV28 with TRBJ1-1; D remains unclear. This CDR3 spans 15 amino acids. V was clipped by 3 bases and J by 4 bases, with 15 bases between them. Germline CDR1 and CDR2: MDHEN and SYDVKM. CDR3 amino acids: CASSLMSPVGTEAFF. CDR3 nucleotides: TGTGCCAGCAGTTTGATGTCCCCGGTGGGCACTGAAGCTTTCTTT.

This clonotype was counted only a few times. The rearrangement uses TRBV10-3 and TRBJ2-7, with 9 bases matching TRBD1. Germline assignment: CDR1 ENHRY and CDR2 SYGVKD. This CDR3 has 14 amino acids. The J segment lost 5 bases and the V segment lost 4 bases, leaving 6 bases of the junction unmatched. The CDR3 nucleotides are TGTGCCATCAGTGCCCGGGACAGGGAAGACGAGCAGTACTTC. As protein: CAISARDREDEQYF.

The rearrangement uses TRBV20-1 and TRBJ1-5, with a possible D match to TRBD1 (5 bases). Trimming stripped 0 bases from V and 2 bases from J, with 11 bases between. Germline V gene sequence: CDR1 DFQATT, CDR2 SNEGSKA (reference sequence). This CDR3 region has 15 residues. For the CDR3, the DNA is TGCAGTGCTAGAGATGGCTGGGGGGGCAATCAGCCCCAGCATTTT. Amino acids: CSARDGWGGNQPQHF.

The chain has TRBV5-6 and TRBJ1-2; 9 nucleotides agree with TRBD1. The germline CDR1 and CDR2 sequences are SGHDT and YYEEEE. Trimming took 5 bases from V and 3 from J; bases not matched to a gene: 11. The CDR3 runs 16 residues. The CDR3 DNA follows: TGTGCCAGCAGTCCAACGCCCGGGGACAGGGACTATGGCTACACCTTC. It is translated as CASSPTPGDRDYGYTF.

This clonotype was recorded many times. The V call is TRBV12-3 or TRBV12-4, the J call TRBJ2-2; D gene unclear. The CDR3 totals 13 residues. Deletions cut 6 bases from V and 4 bases from J, with 9 bases between. The CDR3 loop is CASSIVPTGELFF. CDR3 coding DNA: TGTGCCAGCAGCATAGTCCCCACCGGGGAGCTGTTTTTT.

This clonotype was seen a few times. The chain uses TRBV5-6 and TRBJ2-4; D gene ambiguous. The CDR3 length is 11 residues. Germline V lookup: CDR1 SGHDT, CDR2 YYEEEE. V dropped 4 bases and J dropped 5 bases, with 4 bases sitting between them. The CDR3 nucleotides are TGTGCCAGCAGCACACAAAACATTCAGTACTTC. Encoded protein: CASSTQNIQYF.

The table lists this clonotype with a few counts. The gene calls are TRBV24-1 and TRBJ2-3; 8 nucleotides line up with TRBD1. The V segment lost 0 bases and the J segment 2 bases; nucleotides outside the gene matches: 9. CDR1 KGHDR and CDR2 SFDVKD come from the germline V gene. CDR3 length: 18 amino acids. CDR3 sequence (DNA): TGTGCCACCAGTGATTTGCCGAGACAGGGGAGGAACACAGATACGCAGTATTTT. This codes for CATSDLPRQGRNTDTQYF.

In this sample, this clonotype turned up a few times. Compared with germline, one end of the junction differs, possibly owing to a read error. The gene calls are TRBV12-3 or TRBV12-4 and TRBJ2-6; D may be TRBD1 or TRBD2 (5 bases each). This CDR3 has 11 amino acids. The CDR3 here is CATGNPGPNSF. The DNA for the CDR3 is TGTGCCACCGGTAATCCGGGACCCAACTCTTTC.

The V and J genes are TRBV29-1 and TRBJ2-3, with no clear D. The CDR3 extends over 15 amino acids. V lost 1 base and J lost 1, with 12 bases in between. CDR1 and CDR2 from the germline V gene are SQVTM and ANQGSEA. CDR3 sequence: CSVEGGGLGTDTQYF. The CDR3 nucleotides read TGCAGCGTTGAAGGCGGTGGTCTAGGCACAGATACGCAGTATTTT.

On this clonotype: A much larger clone is a single base away; this may be a read error. The chain has TRBV29-1 and TRBJ2-6, with D tentatively TRBD1 or TRBD2 (5 bases each). The germline V and J ends were trimmed by 6 bases and 2 bases, with 11 bases remaining between them. The CDR3 length is 14 residues. Germline assignment: CDR1 SQVTM and CDR2 ANQGSEA. The CDR3: CSVRGDTGANVLTF. Here the CDR3 DNA reads TGCAGCGTGCGAGGGGATACTGGGGCCAACGTCCTGACTTTC.

This clonotype was detected many times. This chain links TRBV20-1 with TRBJ2-1; TRBD2 matches at 9 bases. Trimming took 6 bases from V and 1 from J; bases not matched to a gene: 16. The CDR3 spans 18 residues. CDR1 DFQATT and CDR2 SNEGSKA come from the germline V gene (reference sequence). The CDR3 spells CSAPDLAGVLHSYNEQFF. For the CDR3, the DNA is TGCAGTGCCCCGGACTTAGCGGGGGTACTTCATTCCTACAATGAGCAGTTCTTC.

The J gene is TRBJ2-1, the V gene TRBV6-2 or TRBV6-3; D might be TRBD1 (5 bases). There are 11 residues in the CDR3. V was clipped by 8 bases and J by 12 bases, with 14 bases between them. Germline V gene lookup returns CDR1 MNHEY and CDR2 SVGEGT. In nucleotides, the CDR3 is TGTGCCAGCCGTTGGTCCAGGGTGCAGTTCTTC. It encodes CASRWSRVQFF.

The V and J genes are TRBV12-3 or TRBV12-4 and TRBJ1-6; D is unclear. The CDR3 has 15 amino acids. Between the trimmed V and J ends, which lost 3 bases and 5 bases, there was a span of 11 bases. The CDR3 loop is CASSFDLGNNSPLHF. CDR3 coding DNA: TGTGCCAGCAGTTTTGATCTGGGAAATAATTCACCCCTCCACTTT.

This clonotype showed up many times. The gene calls are TRBV5-1 and TRBJ2-2, with D possibly TRBD1 on 6 matching bases. V was pared by 0 bases and J by 2 bases, with 8 bases between. This CDR3 spans 15 amino acids. Germline V CDR1 and CDR2: SGHRS, YFSETQ. The CDR3 reads CASSLAGTNTGELFF. In DNA, the CDR3 is TGCGCCAGCAGCTTGGCCGGGACAAACACCGGGGAGCTGTTTTTT. Filled out from reference TRBV5-1 and TRBJ2-2, the complete variable domain reads KAGVTQTPRYLIKTRGQQVTLSCSPISGHRSVSWYQQTPGQGLQFLFEYFSETQRNKGNFPGRFSGRQFSNSRSEMNVSTLELGDSALYLCASSLAGTNTGELFFGEGSRLTVL.